Each of the 30 T cell receptor beta chains below was sequenced from the same sample in a study of blood T cell repertoires in COVID-19. The repertoire was sequenced with immunoSEQ multiplex PCR; TCRdb's copy has only in-frame clones and lacks some. The repertoire holds fewer than 600,000 clones, with roughly 90% as singletons. The sequencing input was PBMCs or T cells enriched from blood (not recorded which). These receptors all come from a woman aged 40 to 50 who had recovered from COVID-19.

This clone was seen just once. The rearrangement joins TRBV12-3 or TRBV12-4 to TRBJ2-2, with D tentatively TRBD2 (6 bases). V was trimmed by 8 bases and J by 6 bases, leaving 10 bases between them. The CDR3 is 12 residues long. CDR3 bases: TGTGCCAGCGGGGGGTGGGCCGGGGAGCTGTTTTTT. Translated: CASGGWAGELFF.

V is TRBV7-2 and J is TRBJ2-1, with a weak D call TRBD2 (6 bases). The V end lost 1 base, the J end lost 3 bases, and 10 bases lay between the germline ends. Per the germline V gene, CDR1 is SGHTA and CDR2 is FQGNSA. The CDR3 contains 15 residues. CDR3 DNA sequence: TGTGCCAGCAGCTTAGGGCCAGCGGGCTACAATGAGCAGTTCTTC. It yields the protein CASSLGPAGYNEQFF.

The rearrangement joins TRBV10-3 to TRBJ2-7; 8 bases are shared with TRBD1. Germline CDR1 reads ENHRY; CDR2 reads SYGVKD. The trim removed 7 bases at V and 0 bases at J, leaving 8 bases unmatched. The CDR3 consists of 15 residues. The DNA for the CDR3 is TGTGCCATCAACCAGCCGGGACAGGCCTCCTACGAGCAGTACTTC. Protein product: CAINQPGQASYEQYF.

This clone was counted once. The V and J genes are TRBV5-4 and TRBJ2-1; TRBD2 agrees at 9 bases. This CDR3 spans 17 amino acids. Looked up from germline, CDR1 is SGHNT and CDR2 is YYREEE (reference sequence). V lost 3 bases and J lost 2; bases outside the gene matches: 9. The CDR3 region is CASSSGVTSGPYNEQFF. CDR3 coding DNA: TGTGCCAGCAGCTCCGGGGTGACTAGCGGCCCCTACAATGAGCAGTTCTTC. The full variable domain, with the rest looked up from reference TRBV5-4 and TRBJ2-1, is ETGVTQSPTHLIKTRGQQVTLRCSSQSGHNTVSWYQQALGQGPQFIFQYYREEENGRGNFPPRFSGLQFPNYSSELNVNALELDDSALYLCASSSGVTSGPYNEQFFGPGTRLTVL.

Regarding this clone: Other DNA sequences in this sample translate to the same CDR3. V gene TRBV24-1 combines with J gene TRBJ1-5; the match to TRBD1 covers 7 bases. Germline V gene lookup returns CDR1 KGHDR and CDR2 SFDVKD. The CDR3 runs to 16 residues. V lost 2 bases, J lost 1 base, and 4 bases stayed unmatched. CDR3 protein: CATSDSNRGSNQPQHF. CDR3 DNA sequence: TGTGCCACCAGTGATTCAAACAGGGGAAGCAATCAGCCCCAGCATTTT.

V and J are TRBV2 and TRBJ2-7; 8 bases match TRBD2. The CDR3 sequence is 14 residues long. CDR1 and CDR2 (germline): SNHLY, FYNNEI. V lost 7 bases and J lost 7; bases outside the gene matches: 12. The DNA of the CDR3 is TGTGCCAGCACTCCACTAGCGGCCGGAGGGGAGCAGTACTTC. Amino acids: CASTPLAAGGEQYF.

CDR3 DNA sequence: TGTGCCAGCAGCCAAGCCTCGACAGGGTACCAAGAGACCCAGTACTTC. As protein: CASSQASTGYQETQYF. The rearrangement joins TRBV3-1 (or the pseudogene TRBV3-2) to TRBJ2-5; 7 nucleotides align to TRBD1. The trim removed 1 base at V and 0 bases at J, leaving 5 bases unmatched. Germline lookup yields CDR1 LGHDT and CDR2 YNNKEL (reference sequence). The CDR3 covers 16 residues.

This clone has just one count. The chain uses TRBV7-6 and TRBJ1-5; D may be TRBD1 (5 bases). This CDR3 is built from 13 residues. Trimming pared 8 bases from V and 3 bases from J, leaving 11 bases between. Germline V lookup: CDR1 SGHVS, CDR2 FNYEAQ. The CDR3: CASGQGHNQPQHF. CDR3 DNA: TGTGCCAGCGGTCAGGGCCACAATCAGCCCCAGCATTTT. The whole variable domain, remainder taken from reference TRBV7-6 and TRBJ1-5, is GAGVSQSPRYKVTKRGQDVALRCDPISGHVSLYWYRQALGQGPEFLTYFNYEAQQDKSGLPNDRFSAERPEGSISTLTIQRTEQRDSAMYRCASGQGHNQPQHFGDGTRLSIL.

V is TRBV10-3 and J is TRBJ2-2, with no clear D. Between the trimmed V and J ends, which lost 0 bases and 5 bases, there was a span of 7 bases. CDR1 and CDR2 (germline): ENHRY, SYGVKD. The CDR3 has 14 residues. As DNA, the CDR3 is TGTGCCATCAGTGAGTCGTCCAGGACCGGGGAGCTGTTTTTT. It encodes CAISESSRTGELFF.

The chain carries TRBV30 and TRBJ2-7, with D possibly matching TRBD2 (6 bases). CDR1 GTSNPN and CDR2 SVGIG come from the germline V gene (reference sequence). The CDR3 covers 11 residues. With 5 bases removed from V and 2 bases from J, the gap between germline ends came to 7 bases. In nucleotides, the CDR3 is TGTGCCTGGCAGCGGGCCTACGAGCAGTACTTC. Its translation is CAWQRAYEQYF.

The chain is built from TRBV9 and TRBJ2-7, with D possibly being TRBD1 (6 bases). The CDR3 covers 13 residues. Germline CDR1 SGDLS, CDR2 YYNGEE. Trimming pared 0 bases from V and 7 bases from J, leaving 11 bases between. The CDR3 DNA sequence: TGTGCCAGCAGCGTAGGACAGGAGGATGAGCAGTACTTC. Its translation: CASSVGQEDEQYF.

The V and J genes are TRBV24-1 and TRBJ2-3, with D unclear. The V gene lost 1 base and the J gene lost 4 bases, with 8 bases spanning the gap. CDR3 size: 14 residues. CDR1 and CDR2 from the germline V gene are KGHDR and SFDVKD. CDR3 nucleotide sequence: TGTGCCACCAGTGATTTCCCCACGGCAGATACGCAGTATTTT. Its protein product is CATSDFPTADTQYF.

The chain joins TRBV13 to TRBJ1-5; 11 nucleotides line up with TRBD1. The CDR3 totals 18 residues. Germline V gene sequence: CDR1 PRHDT, CDR2 FYEKMQ (reference sequence). Unmatched junction bases numbered 10, after V lost 6 bases and J lost 0 bases. In DNA, the CDR3 is TGTGCCAGCAGTTTCGGGACAGGGGGACCCTATAGCAATCAGCCCCAGCATTTT. Translating gives CASSFGTGGPYSNQPQHF.

The chain carries TRBV7-8 and TRBJ2-7; D possibly corresponds to TRBD1 (6 bases). Trimming took off 3 bases at V and 2 bases at J, with 11 bases between the two ends. Germline lookup yields CDR1 SGHVS and CDR2 FQNEAQ. This CDR3 is 14 amino acids long. The CDR3 DNA is TGTGCCAGCAGCTTTATGGGGGCGGCCTACGAGCAGTACTTC. Residues: CASSFMGAAYEQYF.

This chain joins TRBV5-1 and TRBJ1-2; D gene uncertain. CDR3 length: 13 amino acids. Trimming removed 0 bases at V and 8 bases at J, with 11 bases between. Per the germline V gene, CDR1 is SGHRS and CDR2 is YFSETQ. CDR3 in amino acids: CASSLESGFGYTF. As DNA, the CDR3 is TGCGCCAGCAGCTTGGAGTCTGGCTTCGGCTACACCTTC.

The V gene is TRBV19, the J gene TRBJ2-5; D possibly corresponds to TRBD1 (6 bases). This CDR3 region has 13 residues. Deletions cut 3 bases from V and 4 bases from J, with 9 bases between. CDR1 LNHDA and CDR2 SQIVND come from the germline V gene (reference sequence). CDR3 residues: CASSIWGRETQYF. The CDR3 DNA sequence: TGTGCCAGTAGTATTTGGGGGCGAGAGACCCAGTACTTC.

The gene calls are TRBV5-1 and TRBJ1-1, with no clear D. Per the germline V gene, CDR1 is SGHRS and CDR2 is YFSETQ. There are 13 residues in the CDR3. The V and J ends lost 1 base and 6 bases respectively, with 10 bases between them. DNA for the CDR3: TGCGCCAGCAGCTTGTTTTCAACAGCTGAAGCTTTCTTT. Translated, it gives CASSLFSTAEAFF.

The CDR3 nucleotides are TGTGCCAGCTCACCACCGCGGGAGGGAGGCGATGAGCAGTTCTTC. Translating gives CASSPPREGGDEQFF. The rearrangement uses TRBV18 and TRBJ2-1; 9 bases agree with TRBD2. The germline gives CDR1 KGHSH, CDR2 LQKENI. The ends lost 0 bases at V and 8 bases at J; junction bases unmatched: 5. The CDR3 contains 15 residues.

V is TRBV28 and J is TRBJ1-1; no clear D. Trimming took 1 base from V and 0 from J, leaving 9 bases between them. Looked up from germline, CDR1 is MDHEN and CDR2 is SYDVKM. The CDR3 has 15 amino acids. The CDR3 loop reads CASSLYRRVNTEAFF. The CDR3 DNA reads TGTGCCAGCAGTTTATACCGACGGGTGAACACTGAAGCTTTCTTT.

The chain has TRBV11-2 and TRBJ1-2, with a tentative D call TRBD1 (6 bases). The CDR3 totals 15 residues. Trimming shortened V by 4 bases and J by 7 bases, and 19 bases separated the two germline ends. Germline-derived CDR1 and CDR2 are SGHAT and FQNNGV. The CDR3 here is CASSSGITGSLGYTF. Here the CDR3 DNA reads TGTGCCAGCAGCTCCGGAATAACAGGGTCCCTTGGCTACACCTTC.

The rearrangement joins TRBV5-5 to TRBJ2-5; TRBD1 matches at 7 bases. Trimming cost V 4 bases and J 3 bases; bases outside gene matches: 6. The V gene's germline CDR1 is SGHKS and CDR2 YYEKEE (reference sequence). This CDR3 comprises 14 residues. The CDR3 nucleotides are TGTGCCAGCAGCCGAAGGGGGCTCGAAGAGACCCAGTACTTC. Translating it yields CASSRRGLEETQYF.

This chain connects TRBV9 to TRBJ2-3; D gene ambiguous. The germline CDR1 and CDR2 sequences are SGDLS and YYNGEE. This CDR3 is built from 14 residues. Trimming removed 1 base from V and 0 bases from J, with 6 bases in between. The CDR3 sequence: CASSVWLSTDTQYF. The CDR3 DNA reads TGTGCCAGCAGCGTATGGCTTAGCACAGATACGCAGTATTTT.

V and J are TRBV7-2 and TRBJ2-5, with TRBD2 matching 7 bases. Trimming took 1 base from V and 1 from J; bases not matched to a gene: 3. The V gene's germline CDR1 is SGHTA and CDR2 FQGNSA. There are 15 residues in the CDR3. Here the CDR3 DNA reads TGTGCCAGCAGCTTAGATAGCGGGCTCCAAGAGACCCAGTACTTC. Translation gives CASSLDSGLQETQYF.

The V and J genes are TRBV6-2 or TRBV6-3 and TRBJ2-1; no clear D gene. V dropped 5 bases and J dropped 8 bases, with 10 bases sitting between them. The CDR3 sequence is 12 residues long. Germline CDR1 MNHEY, CDR2 SVGEGT. The CDR3: CASSDSAYEQFF. CDR3 DNA sequence: TGTGCCAGCAGTGATAGTGCTTATGAGCAGTTCTTC.

This clone came up once. The chain uses TRBV6-6 and TRBJ1-1; D remains unclear. V lost 2 bases and J 4 bases, leaving 17 bases between the germline ends. The CDR3 extends over 16 amino acids. CDR1 and CDR2 (germline): MNHNY, SVGAGI (reference sequence). The CDR3 sequence is CASSYPGESHPTEAFF. The DNA for the CDR3 is TGTGCCAGCAGTTACCCCGGAGAGAGCCATCCCACTGAAGCTTTCTTT.

This chain uses TRBV14 with TRBJ1-4; the D is unclear. Trimming cost V 3 bases and J 2 bases, with 13 bases left between them. Germline V CDR1 and CDR2: SGHDN, FVKESK. The CDR3 length is 16 residues. Here the CDR3 DNA reads TGTGCCAGCAGCCAGGGCCCGGGAGCGACTAATGAAAAACTGTTTTTT. This sequence encodes CASSQGPGATNEKLFF.

CDR3 DNA sequence: TGTGCCAGCAGCCAAAACCGGGTTCTACGGGGCTACACCTTC. It specifies CASSQNRVLRGYTF. The V call is TRBV7-8, the J call TRBJ1-2; D is uncertain. Per germline, CDR1 SGHVS and CDR2 FQNEAQ. The V end lost 5 bases, the J end lost 8 bases, and 18 bases lay between the germline ends. The CDR3 is 14 residues long.

The genes are TRBV29-1 and TRBJ2-1, with 7 bases matching TRBD1. The germline gives CDR1 SQVTM, CDR2 ANQGSEA. With V trimmed by 6 bases and J by 0 bases, 2 bases remained unmatched. CDR3 length equals 13 residues. The CDR3 spells CSVGQSSYNEQFF. The DNA of the CDR3 is TGCAGCGTGGGACAGAGCTCCTACAATGAGCAGTTCTTC.

The J gene is TRBJ1-1, the V gene TRBV5-1, with D possibly matching TRBD1 (6 bases). The CDR3 runs 14 residues. The V and J ends lost 5 bases and 5 bases respectively, with 16 bases between them. CDR1 and CDR2 from the germline V gene are SGHRS and YFSETQ. CDR3 DNA sequence: TGCGCCAGCAGTCAGGGAGGGGGAAGAACTGAAGCTTTCTTT. It yields the protein CASSQGGGRTEAFF.

The chain has TRBV4-1 and TRBJ2-7, with 12 bases lining up with TRBD2. V was pared by 1 base and J by 2 bases, with 6 bases of the junction left unmatched. CDR3 length equals 17 residues. Germline-derived CDR1 and CDR2 are MGHRA and YSYEKL. CDR3 sequence reads: CASSQVILAGGTYEQYF. The CDR3, as DNA: TGCGCCAGCAGCCAAGTGATCCTAGCGGGAGGGACCTACGAGCAGTACTTC.